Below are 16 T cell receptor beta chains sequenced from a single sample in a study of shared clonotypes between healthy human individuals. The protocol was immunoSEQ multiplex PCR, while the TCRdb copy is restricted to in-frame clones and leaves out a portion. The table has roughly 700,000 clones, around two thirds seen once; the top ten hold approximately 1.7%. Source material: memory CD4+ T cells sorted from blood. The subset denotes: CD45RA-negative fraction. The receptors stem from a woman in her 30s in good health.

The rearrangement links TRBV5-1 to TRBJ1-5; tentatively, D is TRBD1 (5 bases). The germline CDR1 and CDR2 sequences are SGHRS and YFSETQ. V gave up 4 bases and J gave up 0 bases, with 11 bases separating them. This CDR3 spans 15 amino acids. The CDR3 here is CASSQGGYSNQPQHF. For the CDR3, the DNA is TGCGCCAGCAGCCAGGGAGGATATAGCAATCAGCCCCAGCATTTT.

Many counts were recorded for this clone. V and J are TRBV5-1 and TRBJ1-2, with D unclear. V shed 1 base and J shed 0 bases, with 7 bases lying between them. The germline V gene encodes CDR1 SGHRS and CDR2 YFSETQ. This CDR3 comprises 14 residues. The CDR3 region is CASSLWETNYGYTF. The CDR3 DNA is TGCGCCAGCAGCTTGTGGGAAACTAACTATGGCTACACCTTC.

Here the CDR3 reads CASSQAFRSGRNTGELFF. The CDR3 bases are TGTGCCAGCAGCCAGGCCTTTCGTAGCGGGCGGAACACCGGGGAGCTGTTTTTT. J is TRBJ2-2 and V is TRBV14; 7 bases match TRBD2. Germline assignment: CDR1 SGHDN and CDR2 FVKESK. This CDR3 region has 18 residues. After removal of 3 bases from V and 1 base from J, the junction contained 11 bases not matched to a gene.

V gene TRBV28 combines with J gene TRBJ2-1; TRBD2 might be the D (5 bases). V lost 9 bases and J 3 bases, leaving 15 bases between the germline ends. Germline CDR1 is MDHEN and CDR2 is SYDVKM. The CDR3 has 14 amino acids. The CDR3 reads CASTDYGGYNEQFF. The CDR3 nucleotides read TGTGCCAGTACTGACTATGGAGGCTACAATGAGCAGTTCTTC.

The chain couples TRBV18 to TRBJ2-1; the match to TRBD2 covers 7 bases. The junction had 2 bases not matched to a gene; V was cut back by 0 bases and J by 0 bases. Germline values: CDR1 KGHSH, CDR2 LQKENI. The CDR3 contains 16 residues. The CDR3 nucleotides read TGTGCCAGCTCACCACCCGGGACTACCTCCTACAATGAGCAGTTCTTC. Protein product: CASSPPGTTSYNEQFF.

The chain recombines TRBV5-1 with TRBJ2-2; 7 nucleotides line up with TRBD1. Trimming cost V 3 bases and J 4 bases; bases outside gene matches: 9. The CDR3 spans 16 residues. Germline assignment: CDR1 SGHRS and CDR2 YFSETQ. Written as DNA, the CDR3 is TGCGCCAGCAGCTCAGGACAGGAGACCATCACCGGGGAGCTGTTTTTT. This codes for CASSSGQETITGELFF.

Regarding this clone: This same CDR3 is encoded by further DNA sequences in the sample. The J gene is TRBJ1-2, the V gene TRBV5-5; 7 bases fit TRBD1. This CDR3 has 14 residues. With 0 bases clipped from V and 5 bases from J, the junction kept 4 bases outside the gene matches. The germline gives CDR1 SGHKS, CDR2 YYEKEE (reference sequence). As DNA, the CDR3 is TGTGCCAGCAGCTTGGTGCCAGGGGGTTATGGCTACACCTTC. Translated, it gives CASSLVPGGYGYTF. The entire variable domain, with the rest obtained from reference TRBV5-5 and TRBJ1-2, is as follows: DAGVTQSPTHLIKTRGQQVTLRCSPISGHKSVSWYQQVLGQGPQFIFQYYEKEERGRGNFPDRFSARQFPNYSSELNVNALLLGDSALYLCASSLVPGGYGYTFGSGTRLTVV.

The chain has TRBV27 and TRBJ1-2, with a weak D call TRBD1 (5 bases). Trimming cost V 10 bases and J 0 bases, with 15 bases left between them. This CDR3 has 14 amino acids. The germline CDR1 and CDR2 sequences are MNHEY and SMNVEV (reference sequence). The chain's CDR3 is CATKPRQTNYGYTF. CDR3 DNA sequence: TGTGCCACCAAACCCCGACAGACTAACTATGGCTACACCTTC.

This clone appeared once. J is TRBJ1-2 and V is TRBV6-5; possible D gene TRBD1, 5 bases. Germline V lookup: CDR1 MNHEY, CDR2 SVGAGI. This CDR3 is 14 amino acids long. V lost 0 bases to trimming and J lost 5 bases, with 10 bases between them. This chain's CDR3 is CASSYSWQGYGYTF. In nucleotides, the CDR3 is TGTGCCAGCAGTTACTCGTGGCAGGGTTATGGCTACACCTTC.

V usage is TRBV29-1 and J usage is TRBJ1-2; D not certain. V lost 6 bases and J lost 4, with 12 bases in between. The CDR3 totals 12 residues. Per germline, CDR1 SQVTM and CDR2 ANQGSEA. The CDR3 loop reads CSVKVLGYGYTF. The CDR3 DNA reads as TGCAGCGTCAAGGTCTTAGGCTATGGCTACACCTTC.

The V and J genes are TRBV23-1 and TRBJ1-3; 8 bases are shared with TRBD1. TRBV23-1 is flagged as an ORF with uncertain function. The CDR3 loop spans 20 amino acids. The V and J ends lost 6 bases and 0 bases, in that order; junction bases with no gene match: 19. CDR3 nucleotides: TGCGCCAGCAGCCGCACCTCGACAGGGGACCACGTCACCTCTGGAAACACCATATATTTT. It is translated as CASSRTSTGDHVTSGNTIYF.

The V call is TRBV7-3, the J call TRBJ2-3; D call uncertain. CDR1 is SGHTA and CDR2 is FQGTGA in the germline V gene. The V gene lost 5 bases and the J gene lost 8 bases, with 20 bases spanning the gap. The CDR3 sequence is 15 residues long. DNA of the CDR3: TGTGCCAGCAGCCCCTCGGTCCTGCCCTCGGGTACGCAGTATTTT. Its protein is CASSPSVLPSGTQYF. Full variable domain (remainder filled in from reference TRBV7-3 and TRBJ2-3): GAGVSQTPSNKVTEKGKYVELRCDPISGHTALYWYRQSLGQGPEFLIYFQGTGAADDSGLPNDRFFAVRPEGSVSTLKIQRTERGDSAVYLCASSPSVLPSGTQYFGPGTRLTVL.

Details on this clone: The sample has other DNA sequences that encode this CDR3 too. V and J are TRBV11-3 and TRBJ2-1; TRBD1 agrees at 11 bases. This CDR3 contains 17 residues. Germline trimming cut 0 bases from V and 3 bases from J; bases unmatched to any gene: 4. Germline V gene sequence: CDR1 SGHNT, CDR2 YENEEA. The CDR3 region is CASSLDSGTGGYNEQFF. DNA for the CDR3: TGTGCCAGCAGCTTAGATTCCGGGACAGGGGGCTACAATGAGCAGTTCTTC.

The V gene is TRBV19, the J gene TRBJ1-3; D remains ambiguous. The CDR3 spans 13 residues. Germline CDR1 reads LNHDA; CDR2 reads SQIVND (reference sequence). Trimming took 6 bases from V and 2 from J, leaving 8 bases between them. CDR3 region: CASRGLAGNTIYF. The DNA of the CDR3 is TGTGCCAGTAGAGGCCTAGCTGGAAACACCATATATTTT.

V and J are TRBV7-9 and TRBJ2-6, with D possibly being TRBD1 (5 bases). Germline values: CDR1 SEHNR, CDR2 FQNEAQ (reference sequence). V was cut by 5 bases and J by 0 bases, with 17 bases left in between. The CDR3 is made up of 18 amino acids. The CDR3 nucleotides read TGTGCCAGCAGCGCAGGGTTCGACTCCGCCTCTGGGGCCAACGTCCTGACTTTC. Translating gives CASSAGFDSASGANVLTF.

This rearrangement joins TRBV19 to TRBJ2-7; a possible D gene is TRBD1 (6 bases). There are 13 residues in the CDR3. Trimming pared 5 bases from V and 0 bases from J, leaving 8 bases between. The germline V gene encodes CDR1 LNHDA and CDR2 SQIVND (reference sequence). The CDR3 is CASSQGYSYEQYF. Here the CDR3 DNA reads TGTGCCAGTAGTCAGGGGTACTCCTACGAGCAGTACTTC.